This T cell receptor beta chain appears in the sequencing data of a study of blood T cell repertoires in COVID-19. Whole-study context: Acute and convalescent COVID-19 specimens originated in the United States, Italy and Spain. In each case, the material was cDNA or gDNA derived from T cells, B-cell-depleted T cells, or PBMCs.

This table comes from immunoSEQ multiplex PCR, and its TCRdb copy is limited to in-frame clones, with some not included. The sample carries approximately 290,000 clones, about 90% recorded once. In terms of age and location, participants ranged from about 18 to 89 years and lived in about 25 US areas. Which cohort a participant joined came from the clinical history participants gave. CDR1 is SGHTA and CDR2 is FQGTGA in the germline V gene. The trim removed 5 bases at V and 0 bases at J, leaving 6 bases unmatched. The CDR3 consists of 15 residues. The source is a woman between 18 and 29 years old with acute COVID-19. Sequenced sample: PBMCs or T cells enriched from blood (not recorded which). The chain employs TRBV7-3 and TRBJ2-7, with TRBD2 identical over 8 bases. The CDR3 sequence is CASSPGGVPSYEQYF. CDR3 DNA: TGTGCCAGCAGCCCCGGGGGGGTCCCCTCCTACGAGCAGTACTTC.